Given below is one T cell receptor (beta chain) in context. This entry comes from a study of tumor and adjacent non-tumor tissue in lung cancer. Three rounds of nested PCR, following a modified ARM-PCR protocol, produced the TCRbeta library. TCRdb re-analysed the multiplex PCR reads in MiXCR, keeping a single row per CDR3 protein. The sample yields fewer than 130,000 distinct CDR3 sequences, 84% seen once. This sample's RNA came from whole unsorted tissue. The receptor comes from a man between 65 and 85 years old with non-small cell lung cancer. The material sequenced was lung tumor tissue.

In nucleotides, the CDR3 is TGCGCCAGCAGTTTGATGTGGTTCATAGATACGCAGTATTTT. As protein: CASSLMWFIDTQYF. The chain couples TRBV10-1 to TRBJ2-3; D gene ambiguous. CDR3 length: 14 residues. Germline V gives CDR1 WNHNN, CDR2 SYGVQD (reference sequence). Deletions cut 5 bases from V and 5 bases from J, with 14 bases between.